Given below is one T cell receptor beta chain in context. Additional DNA sequences in this sample encode the identical CDR3. The data were taken from a study of blood T cell repertoires in COVID-19. The CDR3 sequence is 14 residues long. V lost 4 bases, J lost 0 bases, and 9 bases lay in between. Germline V gene lookup returns CDR1 LNHDA and CDR2 SQIVND (reference sequence). Generated by immunoSEQ multiplex PCR, the TCRdb table keeps only in-frame clones and is missing some. The sample has 150,000 or so clones, roughly 90% seen once; the top ten hold about 4%. This rearrangement joins TRBV19 to TRBJ1-1, with D possibly being TRBD1 (6 bases). The origin of this receptor is a woman in her 40s who had been exposed to COVID-19. Sequencing was carried out using PBMCs or T cells enriched from blood (not recorded which). CDR3 sequence (DNA): TGTGCCAGTAGTAAAACAGGGATGAACACTGAAGCTTTCTTT. This sequence encodes CASSKTGMNTEAFF.